The rows below give T cell receptor beta chains drawn from one sample of a study of CD8+ T cells in alopecia areata. The repertoire was sequenced with immunoSEQ multiplex PCR; TCRdb's copy has only in-frame clones and lacks some. The sample consists of some 130,000 clones, roughly 62% of them appearing once. The material sequenced was CD4+ T cells sorted from blood, taken at week 0. All receptors derive from a human donor with alopecia areata. CDR3s include the opening cysteine and the closing phenylalanine or tryptophan. Fields, in order: V gene, J gene, CDR3 protein.

v_call: TRBV14
j_call: TRBJ2-5
cdr3_aa: CASSHRTGGETQYF

v_call: TRBV4-2
j_call: TRBJ1-1
cdr3_aa: CASSQDDRENTEAFF

v_call: TRBV6-5
j_call: TRBJ2-7
cdr3_aa: CASSPGALNYYEQYF

v_call: TRBV10-3
j_call: TRBJ1-3
cdr3_aa: CAIRQGVSSGNTIYF

v_call: TRBV9
j_call: TRBJ2-3
cdr3_aa: CASSNLISTDTQYF

v_call: TRBV5-6
j_call: TRBJ2-5
cdr3_aa: CASSSASGGETQYF

v_call: TRBV5-6
j_call: TRBJ1-6
cdr3_aa: CASSLRTYSPLHF

v_call: TRBV7-9
j_call: TRBJ1-1
cdr3_aa: CASSQRGGNTEAFF

v_call: TRBV29-1
j_call: TRBJ2-5
cdr3_aa: CSVDDVGSETQYF

v_call: TRBV5-6
j_call: TRBJ2-1
cdr3_aa: CASSLAGYEQFF

v_call: TRBV29-1
j_call: TRBJ1-1
cdr3_aa: CSVARNRGNTEAFF

v_call: TRBV7-9
j_call: TRBJ1-5
cdr3_aa: CASSRDRVNQPQHF

v_call: TRBV7-9
j_call: TRBJ1-6
cdr3_aa: CASSGSASGVENSPLHF

v_call: TRBV2
j_call: TRBJ1-5
cdr3_aa: CASSVSGGYQPQHF

v_call: TRBV20-1
j_call: TRBJ1-2
cdr3_aa: CSARAYGYTF

v_call: TRBV4-3
j_call: TRBJ1-6
cdr3_aa: CASSQDRGRVRNSPLHF

v_call: TRBV6-6
j_call: TRBJ2-5
cdr3_aa: CASSRSGGETQYF

v_call: TRBV2
j_call: TRBJ2-3
cdr3_aa: CASSPVPSTDTQYF

v_call: TRBV10-3
j_call: TRBJ1-1
cdr3_aa: CAISEPPRGDTEAFF

v_call: TRBV5-5
j_call: TRBJ2-7
cdr3_aa: CASSLTGTAYEQYF

v_call: TRBV5-1
j_call: TRBJ1-2
cdr3_aa: CASSPTGQGPLVRTF

v_call: TRBV29-1
j_call: TRBJ2-3
cdr3_aa: CSVVRGTGRAGTDTQYF

v_call: TRBV29-1
j_call: TRBJ2-4
cdr3_aa: CSPRTSGRLAKNIQYF

v_call: TRBV29-1
j_call: TRBJ2-7
cdr3_aa: CSVGENRQQYF

v_call: TRBV5-1
j_call: TRBJ1-1
cdr3_aa: CASSLDGRTEAFF

v_call: TRBV2
j_call: TRBJ2-6
cdr3_aa: CASSTDSSGANVLTF

v_call: TRBV18
j_call: TRBJ2-1
cdr3_aa: CASSPPSSNEQFF

v_call: TRBV30
j_call: TRBJ2-1
cdr3_aa: CAWSATRGVYNEQFF

v_call: TRBV7-9
j_call: TRBJ1-1
cdr3_aa: CASSYWTGGEMNTEAFF

v_call: TRBV30
j_call: TRBJ2-7
cdr3_aa: CAWRGPGHSYEQYF

v_call: TRBV7-3
j_call: TRBJ2-3
cdr3_aa: CASSTRQASTDTQYF

v_call: TRBV30
j_call: TRBJ1-4
cdr3_aa: CAWSVSSTNEKLFF

v_call: TRBV7-8
j_call: TRBJ2-7
cdr3_aa: CASSFPTGDEQYF

v_call: TRBV5-6
j_call: TRBJ1-1
cdr3_aa: CASSSLSRPDTEAFF

v_call: TRBV6-5
j_call: TRBJ2-6
cdr3_aa: CASSPGYSGANVLTF

v_call: TRBV30
j_call: TRBJ1-2
cdr3_aa: CAGQPGYGYTF

v_call: TRBV4-1
j_call: TRBJ2-5
cdr3_aa: CASSQDSVPETQYF